These 9 T cell receptor beta chains share one sample of origin, sequenced in a study of blood T cell repertoires in COVID-19. Sequencing was performed with immunoSEQ multiplex PCR; in TCRdb, only in-frame clones are kept and a portion is missing. The profile shows 300,000 to 450,000 clones, approximately 90% of them singletons. The material sequenced was peripheral blood. These receptors were collected from a woman aged 55-70 years with COVID-19, enrolled during active disease.

The chain employs TRBV6-5 and TRBJ1-2; the D gene is possibly TRBD1 (5 bases). CDR1 MNHEY and CDR2 SVGAGI come from the germline V gene. The V and J ends lost 5 bases and 4 bases respectively, with 14 bases between them. The CDR3 is made up of 14 amino acids. The CDR3 reads CASSPGTDSYGYTF. The CDR3 DNA reads as TGTGCCAGCAGTCCTGGAACAGACAGCTATGGCTACACCTTC.

The DNA for the CDR3 is TGTGCCAGCAGCTCAGGGGCGGGGGGGTACACAGATACGCAGTATTTT. This gives the protein CASSSGAGGYTDTQYF. V is TRBV7-6 and J is TRBJ2-3; 9 bases are a match to TRBD2. CDR3 length: 16 residues. Trimming at V came to 4 bases and at J to 2 bases, leaving 7 bases not matched to a gene. Germline loops: CDR1 SGHVS, CDR2 FNYEAQ.

The chain joins TRBV19 to TRBJ1-6; D call uncertain. The V end lost 7 bases, the J end lost 7 bases, and 14 bases lay between the germline ends. The CDR3 runs to 14 residues. The germline gives CDR1 LNHDA, CDR2 SQIVND (reference sequence). The CDR3 DNA is TGTGCCAGTATTGATCCGGGATTGAATTCACCCCTCCACTTT. The encoded protein is CASIDPGLNSPLHF.

V usage is TRBV7-3 and J usage is TRBJ1-2; TRBD1 might be the D (6 bases). Germline CDR1 SGHTA, CDR2 FQGTGA. The CDR3 runs to 13 residues. With 6 bases removed from V and 9 bases from J, the gap between germline ends came to 17 bases. The CDR3 here is CASSRWDTGRYTF. DNA for the CDR3: TGTGCCAGCAGTCGATGGGACACCGGGCGCTACACCTTC.

This chain uses TRBV6-1 with TRBJ1-1; unclear D gene. In germline, CDR1 is MNHNS, CDR2 SASEGT. V was pared by 0 bases and J by 11 bases, with 10 bases between. There are 12 residues in the CDR3. The CDR3 sequence: CASSEALGRAFF. The CDR3 bases are TGTGCCAGCAGTGAAGCGCTGGGGAGGGCTTTCTTT.

This sequence joins TRBV24-1 and TRBJ1-5; no firm D call. V lost 5 bases and J lost 2, with 15 bases in between. The CDR3 spans 16 residues. Per the germline V gene, CDR1 is KGHDR and CDR2 is SFDVKD. The CDR3 bases are TGTGCCACCAGTGCTGGGCGGCCGGAGGGCAATCAGCCCCAGCATTTT. Translation: CATSAGRPEGNQPQHF.

The table lists this clone with a count of one. The V gene is TRBV18, the J gene TRBJ1-1, with D possibly matching TRBD1 (6 bases). CDR3 length equals 15 residues. The V end lost 3 bases, the J end lost 3 bases, and 14 bases lay between the germline ends. Germline CDR1 KGHSH, CDR2 LQKENI. CDR3 amino acids: CASSPARDRYTEAFF. In DNA form, the CDR3 reads TGTGCCAGCTCACCGGCACGAGACAGGTACACTGAAGCTTTCTTT.

The chain has TRBV18 and TRBJ1-2; unclear D gene. Per germline, CDR1 KGHSH and CDR2 LQKENI. This CDR3 is 17 amino acids long. V was cut by 0 bases and J by 0 bases, with 14 bases left in between. The CDR3 reads CASSPPVRHVTNYGYTF. CDR3 bases: TGTGCCAGCTCACCACCGGTCCGACACGTAACTAACTATGGCTACACCTTC.

This clone was seen a handful of times. The V and J genes are TRBV19 and TRBJ2-3; 8 nucleotides align to TRBD2. The germline CDR1 and CDR2 sequences are LNHDA and SQIVND (reference sequence). The CDR3 is 16 amino acids. With 5 bases clipped from V and 6 bases from J, the junction kept 13 bases outside the gene matches. The chain's CDR3 is CASSRISGAIGDTQYF. The CDR3 DNA reads as TGTGCCAGTAGTCGAATTAGCGGGGCAATCGGGGATACGCAGTATTTT.